A selection of T cell receptor beta chains follows, all from one sample in a study of T-cell memory formation after mild COVID-19. TCRdb re-derived calls from the 5' RACE reads in MiXCR, one entry per CDR3 protein. The repertoire holds just over 300,000 distinct CDR3 sequences, with roughly a fifth as singletons. Sequenced sample: PBMCs or a T cell subset sorted from them (not recorded which). These receptors all come from a man aged 18 to 35 who had mild COVID-19 (a few samples of this study predate the infection). Cell type and time point are not known. CDR3s include the opening cysteine and the closing phenylalanine or tryptophan. A D gene is named only where the DNA matches it firmly. Clone sizes are given selectively: once, few, many, or a class where the clone is expanded.

TRBJ2-3 TRBV20-1 TRBD2 few TGCAGTGCTGTAGGCGGGGGGGCAAATACGCAGTATTTT CSAVGGGANTQYF
TRBJ2-5 TRBV28 . . TGTGCCAGCGGGCTGAGGCAAGAGACCCAGTACTTC CASGLRQETQYF
TRBJ2-3 TRBV20-1 TRBD2 . TGCAGTGCCACCTTTTTAGCGGGGGACGCAGATACGCAGTATTTT CSATFLAGDADTQYF
TRBJ1-1 TRBV2 . . TGTGCCAGCCATAGTGAGGGTTCTGAAGCTTTCTTT CASHSEGSEAFF
TRBJ2-1 TRBV7-8 TRBD2 many TGTGCCAGCAGCTTAGCGCACGGGGGGTCGGTCAATGAGCAGTTCTTC CASSLAHGGSVNEQFF
TRBJ1-6 TRBV28 . few TGTGCCAGCAGTTCCCTTCCCTCACCCCTCCACTTT CASSSLPSPLHF
TRBJ2-1 TRBV6-5 . . TGTGCCAGCAGTTACTCGGGGGCAAGTGAGCAGTTCTTC CASSYSGASEQFF
TRBJ2-7 TRBV18 TRBD1 . TGTGCCAGCTCACCACCGGGACAGGGACTGTACGAGCAGTACTTC CASSPPGQGLYEQYF
TRBJ1-5 TRBV23-1 . once TGCGCCAGCAGTCAAAGTCAGCCCCAGCATTTT CASSQSQPQHF
TRBJ2-7 TRBV5-1 TRBD2 few TGCGCCAGCAGCTTTAAGGTAGCGGGGGTCCACGAGCAGTACTTC CASSFKVAGVHEQYF
TRBJ1-1 TRBV6-1 . . TGTGCCAGCAGTCTCCAGCGGGGGAACACTGAAGCTTTCTTT CASSLQRGNTEAFF
TRBJ2-3 TRBV9 TRBD2 . TGTGCCAGCAGCGAACTAGGGACTAGCGGCACAGATACGCAGTATTTT CASSELGTSGTDTQYF
TRBJ2-7 TRBV19 . few TGTGCCAGTAGTATTGTGGGACGCCGGTCGTACGAGCAGTACTTC CASSIVGRRSYEQYF
TRBJ2-1 TRBV2 . many TGTGCCTCCTCATTTGGAGGGAGTAGGGATGAGCAGTTCTTC CASSFGGSRDEQFF
TRBJ1-1 TRBV12-3/TRBV12-4 TRBD1 . TGTGCCAGCAGTTCAACAGGGGACTGGGCTGAAGCTTTCTTT CASSSTGDWAEAFF
TRBJ1-1 TRBV4-1 . . TGCGCCAGCAGCCACTGGGTACGCGGGTTGAACACTGAAGCTTTCTTT CASSHWVRGLNTEAFF
TRBJ2-5 TRBV20-1 . . TGCAGTGCTAACGAGGGGACCCTCCAAGAGACCCAGTACTTC CSANEGTLQETQYF